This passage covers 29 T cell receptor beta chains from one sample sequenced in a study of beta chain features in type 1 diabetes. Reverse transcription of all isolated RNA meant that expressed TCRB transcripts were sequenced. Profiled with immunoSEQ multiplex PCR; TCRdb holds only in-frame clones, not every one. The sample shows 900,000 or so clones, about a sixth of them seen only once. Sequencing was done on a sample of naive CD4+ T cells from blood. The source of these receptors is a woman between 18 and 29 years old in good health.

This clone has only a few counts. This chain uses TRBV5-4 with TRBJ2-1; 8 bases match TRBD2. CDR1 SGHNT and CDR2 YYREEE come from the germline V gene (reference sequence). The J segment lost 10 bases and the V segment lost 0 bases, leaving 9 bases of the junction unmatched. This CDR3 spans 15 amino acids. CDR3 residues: CASSLDSGGLREQFF. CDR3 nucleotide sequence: TGTGCCAGCAGCTTGGACAGCGGGGGACTGAGAGAGCAGTTCTTC.

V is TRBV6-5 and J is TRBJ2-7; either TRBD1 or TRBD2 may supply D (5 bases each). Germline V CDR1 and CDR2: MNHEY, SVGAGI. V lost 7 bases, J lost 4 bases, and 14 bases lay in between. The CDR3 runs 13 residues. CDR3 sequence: CASNLGTGYEQYF. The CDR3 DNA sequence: TGTGCCAGCAACTTGGGGACCGGGTACGAGCAGTACTTC.

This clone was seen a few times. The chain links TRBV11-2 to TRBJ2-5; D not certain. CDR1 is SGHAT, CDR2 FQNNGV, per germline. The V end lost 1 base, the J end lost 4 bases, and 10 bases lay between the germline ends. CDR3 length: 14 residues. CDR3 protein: CASSLVSSGETQYF. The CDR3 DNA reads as TGTGCCAGCAGCTTAGTTTCCTCTGGAGAGACCCAGTACTTC.

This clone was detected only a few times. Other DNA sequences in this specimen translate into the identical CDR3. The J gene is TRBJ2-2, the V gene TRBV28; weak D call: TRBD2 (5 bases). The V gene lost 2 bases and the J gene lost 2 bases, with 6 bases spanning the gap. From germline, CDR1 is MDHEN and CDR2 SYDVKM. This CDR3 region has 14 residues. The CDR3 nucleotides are TGTGCCAGCAGTTTAGCGGGCAACACCGGGGAGCTGTTTTTT. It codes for CASSLAGNTGELFF.

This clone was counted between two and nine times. The CDR3 bases are TGCAGCGCCCGGGCCCCACTATACAATGAGCAGTTCTTC. Translation gives CSARAPLYNEQFF. The chain combines TRBV29-1 with TRBJ2-1; D gene uncertain. CDR3 length: 13 amino acids. Germline CDR1 is SQVTM and CDR2 is ANQGSEA. Deletions cut 7 bases from V and 4 bases from J, with 14 bases between.

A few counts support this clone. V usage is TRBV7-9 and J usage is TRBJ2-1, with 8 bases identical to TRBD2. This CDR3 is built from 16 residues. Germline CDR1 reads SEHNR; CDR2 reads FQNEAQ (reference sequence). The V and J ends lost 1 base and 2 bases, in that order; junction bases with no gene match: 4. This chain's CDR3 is CASSLGAGATYNEQFF. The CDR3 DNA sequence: TGTGCCAGCAGCTTAGGAGCGGGAGCGACCTACAATGAGCAGTTCTTC. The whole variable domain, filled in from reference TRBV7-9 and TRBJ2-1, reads DTGVSQNPRHKITKRGQNVTFRCDPISEHNRLYWYRQTLGQGPEFLTYFQNEAQLEKSRLLSDRFSAERPKGSFSTLEIQRTEQGDSAMYLCASSLGAGATYNEQFFGPGTRLTVL.

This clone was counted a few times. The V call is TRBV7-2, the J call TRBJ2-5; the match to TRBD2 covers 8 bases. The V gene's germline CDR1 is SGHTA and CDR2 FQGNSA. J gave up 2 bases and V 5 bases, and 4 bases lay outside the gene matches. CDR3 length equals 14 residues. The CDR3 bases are TGTGCCAGCAGCCCGGGACTAGTTCAAGAGACCCAGTACTTC. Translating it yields CASSPGLVQETQYF.

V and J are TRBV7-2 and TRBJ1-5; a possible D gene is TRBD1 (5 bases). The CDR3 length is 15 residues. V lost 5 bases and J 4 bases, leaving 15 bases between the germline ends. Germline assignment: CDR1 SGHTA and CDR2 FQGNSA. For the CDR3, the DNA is TGTGCCAGCAGCCGCAGGGCTGGCGAAAATCAGCCCCAGCATTTT. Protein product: CASSRRAGENQPQHF.

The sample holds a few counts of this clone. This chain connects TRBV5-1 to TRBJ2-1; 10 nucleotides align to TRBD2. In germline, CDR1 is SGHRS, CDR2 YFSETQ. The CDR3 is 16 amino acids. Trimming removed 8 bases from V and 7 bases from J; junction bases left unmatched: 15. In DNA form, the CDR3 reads TGCGCCAGGAGTATAGCGGGAGGAGGGCCGGGGAATGAGCAGTTCTTC. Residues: CARSIAGGGPGNEQFF.

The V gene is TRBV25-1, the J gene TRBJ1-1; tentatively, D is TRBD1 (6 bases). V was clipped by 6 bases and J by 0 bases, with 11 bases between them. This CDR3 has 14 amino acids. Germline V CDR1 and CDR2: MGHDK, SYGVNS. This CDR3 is CASRKDSLNTEAFF. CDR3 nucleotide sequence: TGTGCCAGCAGGAAGGACAGCTTGAACACTGAAGCTTTCTTT.

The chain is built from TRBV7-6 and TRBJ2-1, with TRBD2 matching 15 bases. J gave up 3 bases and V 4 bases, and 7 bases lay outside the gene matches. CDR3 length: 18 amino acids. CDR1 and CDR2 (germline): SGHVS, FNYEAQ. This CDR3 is CASSYGLAGGPRYNEQFF. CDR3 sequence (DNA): TGTGCCAGCAGCTACGGACTAGCGGGAGGGCCACGCTACAATGAGCAGTTCTTC.

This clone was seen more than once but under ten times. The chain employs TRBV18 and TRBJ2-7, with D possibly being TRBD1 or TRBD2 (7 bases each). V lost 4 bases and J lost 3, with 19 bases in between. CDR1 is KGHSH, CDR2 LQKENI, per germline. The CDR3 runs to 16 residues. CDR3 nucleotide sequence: TGTGCCAGCTCACTCGACGGGACAGCGGGGAACTACGAGCAGTACTTC. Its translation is CASSLDGTAGNYEQYF.

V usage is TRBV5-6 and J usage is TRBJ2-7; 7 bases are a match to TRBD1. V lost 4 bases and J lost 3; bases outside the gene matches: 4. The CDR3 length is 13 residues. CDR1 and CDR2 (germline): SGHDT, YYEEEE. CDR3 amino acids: CASSTGTVYEQYF. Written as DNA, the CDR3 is TGTGCCAGCAGCACGGGGACAGTCTACGAGCAGTACTTC.

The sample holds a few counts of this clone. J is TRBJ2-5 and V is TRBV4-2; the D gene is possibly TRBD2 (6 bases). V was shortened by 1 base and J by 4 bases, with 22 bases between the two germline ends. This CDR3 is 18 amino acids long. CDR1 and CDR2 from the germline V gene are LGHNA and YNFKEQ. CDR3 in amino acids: CASSQGRQRLESGETQYF. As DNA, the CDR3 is TGTGCCAGCAGCCAAGGTCGCCAGAGACTAGAATCCGGAGAGACCCAGTACTTC.

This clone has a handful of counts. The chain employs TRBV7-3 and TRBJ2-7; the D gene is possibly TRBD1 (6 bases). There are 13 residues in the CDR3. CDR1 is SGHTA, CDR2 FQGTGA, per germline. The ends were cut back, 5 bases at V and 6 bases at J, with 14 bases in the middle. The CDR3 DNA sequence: TGTGCCAGCAGCCCTAACCGGGACACCGAGCAGTACTTC. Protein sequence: CASSPNRDTEQYF.

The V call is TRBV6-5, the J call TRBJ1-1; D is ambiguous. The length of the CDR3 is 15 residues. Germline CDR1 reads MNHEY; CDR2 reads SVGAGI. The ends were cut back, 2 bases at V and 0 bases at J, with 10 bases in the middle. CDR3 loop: CASSYTQILNTEAFF. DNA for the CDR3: TGTGCCAGCAGTTACACTCAGATTCTGAACACTGAAGCTTTCTTT.

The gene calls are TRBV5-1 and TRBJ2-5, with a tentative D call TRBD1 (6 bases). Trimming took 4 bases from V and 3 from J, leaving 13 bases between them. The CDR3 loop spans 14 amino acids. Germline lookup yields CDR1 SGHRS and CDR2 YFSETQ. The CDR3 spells CASSLGQPEETQYF. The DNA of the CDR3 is TGCGCCAGCAGCCTCGGACAGCCCGAAGAGACCCAGTACTTC. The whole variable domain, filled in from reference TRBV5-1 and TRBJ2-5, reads KAGVTQTPRYLIKTRGQQVTLSCSPISGHRSVSWYQQTPGQGLQFLFEYFSETQRNKGNFPGRFSGRQFSNSRSEMNVSTLELGDSALYLCASSLGQPEETQYFGPGTRLLVL.

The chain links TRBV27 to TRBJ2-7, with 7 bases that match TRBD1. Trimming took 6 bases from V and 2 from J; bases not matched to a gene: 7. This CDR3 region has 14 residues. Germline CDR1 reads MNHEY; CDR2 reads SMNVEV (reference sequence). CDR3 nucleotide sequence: TGTGCCAGCAGCCGACAGGGAGAAACCTACGAGCAGTACTTC. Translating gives CASSRQGETYEQYF.

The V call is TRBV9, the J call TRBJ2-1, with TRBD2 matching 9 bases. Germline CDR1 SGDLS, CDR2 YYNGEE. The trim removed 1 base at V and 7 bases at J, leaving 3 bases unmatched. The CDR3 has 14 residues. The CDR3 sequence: CASSVSLAGNEQFF. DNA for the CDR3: TGTGCCAGCAGCGTATCCCTAGCGGGAAATGAGCAGTTCTTC.

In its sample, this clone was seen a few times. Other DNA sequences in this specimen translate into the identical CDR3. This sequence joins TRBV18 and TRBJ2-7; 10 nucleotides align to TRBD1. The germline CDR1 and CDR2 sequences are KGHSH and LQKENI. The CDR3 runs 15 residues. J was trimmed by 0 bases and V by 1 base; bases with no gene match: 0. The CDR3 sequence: CASSPRTGGSYEQYF. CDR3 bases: TGTGCCAGCTCACCACGGACAGGGGGCTCCTACGAGCAGTACTTC.

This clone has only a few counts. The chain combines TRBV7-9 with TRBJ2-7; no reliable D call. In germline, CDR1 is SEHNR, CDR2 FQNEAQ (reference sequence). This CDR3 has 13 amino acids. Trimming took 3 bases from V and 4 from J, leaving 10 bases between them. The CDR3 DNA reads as TGTGCCAGCAGCTTGTCTAGGTCATACGAGCAGTACTTC. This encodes CASSLSRSYEQYF.

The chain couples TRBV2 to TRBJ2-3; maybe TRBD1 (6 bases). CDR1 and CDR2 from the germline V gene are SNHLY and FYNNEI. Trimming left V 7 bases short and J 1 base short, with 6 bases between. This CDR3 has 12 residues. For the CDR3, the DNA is TGTGCCAGCACAGGGGGCACAGATACGCAGTATTTT. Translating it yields CASTGGTDTQYF.

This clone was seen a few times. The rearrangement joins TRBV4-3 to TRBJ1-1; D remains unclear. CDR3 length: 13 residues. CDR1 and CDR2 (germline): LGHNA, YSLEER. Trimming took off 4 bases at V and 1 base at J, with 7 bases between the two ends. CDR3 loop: CASSLTKNTEAFF. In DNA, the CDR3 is TGCGCCAGCAGCCTTACAAAGAACACTGAAGCTTTCTTT.

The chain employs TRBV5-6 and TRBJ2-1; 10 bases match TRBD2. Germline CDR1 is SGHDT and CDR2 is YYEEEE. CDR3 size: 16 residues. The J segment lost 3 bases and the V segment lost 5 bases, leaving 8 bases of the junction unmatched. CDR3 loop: CASRSTLAGIYNEQFF. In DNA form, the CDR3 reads TGTGCCAGCAGGAGTACACTAGCGGGAATCTACAATGAGCAGTTCTTC. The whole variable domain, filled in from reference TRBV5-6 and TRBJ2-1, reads DAGVTQSPTHLIKTRGQQVTLRCSPKSGHDTVSWYQQALGQGPQFIFQYYEEEERQRGNFPDRFSGHQFPNYSSELNVNALLLGDSALYLCASRSTLAGIYNEQFFGPGTRLTVL.

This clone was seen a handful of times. This CDR3 is CASSRGLAGVYEQFF. Written as DNA, the CDR3 is TGTGCCAGCAGCCGTGGACTAGCGGGTGTCTATGAGCAGTTCTTC. This chain connects TRBV27 to TRBJ2-1, with 11 bases that match TRBD2. V lost 6 bases and J lost 8; bases outside the gene matches: 9. This CDR3 spans 15 amino acids. Germline values: CDR1 MNHEY, CDR2 SMNVEV (reference sequence).

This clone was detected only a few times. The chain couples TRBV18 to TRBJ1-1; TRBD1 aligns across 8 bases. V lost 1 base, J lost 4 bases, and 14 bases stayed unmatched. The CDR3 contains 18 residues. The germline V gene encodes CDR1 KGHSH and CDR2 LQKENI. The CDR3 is CASSPLLGQESGSTEAFF. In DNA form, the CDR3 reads TGTGCCAGCTCACCACTTCTGGGACAGGAGTCCGGTAGCACTGAAGCTTTCTTT.

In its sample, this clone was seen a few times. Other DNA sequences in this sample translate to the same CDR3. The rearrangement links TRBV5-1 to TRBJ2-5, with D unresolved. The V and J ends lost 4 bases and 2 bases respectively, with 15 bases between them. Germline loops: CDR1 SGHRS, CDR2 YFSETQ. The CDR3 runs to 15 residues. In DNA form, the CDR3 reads TGCGCCAGCAGCCTCGCCAGAGGCCCGCAAGAGACCCAGTACTTC. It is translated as CASSLARGPQETQYF.

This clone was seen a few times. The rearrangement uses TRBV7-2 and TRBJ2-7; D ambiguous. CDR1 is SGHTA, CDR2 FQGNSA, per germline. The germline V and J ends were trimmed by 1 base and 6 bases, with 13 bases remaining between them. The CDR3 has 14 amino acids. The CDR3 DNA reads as TGTGCCAGCAGCTTAGAGTTCTCCGCTGCCGAGCAGTACTTC. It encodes CASSLEFSAAEQYF.

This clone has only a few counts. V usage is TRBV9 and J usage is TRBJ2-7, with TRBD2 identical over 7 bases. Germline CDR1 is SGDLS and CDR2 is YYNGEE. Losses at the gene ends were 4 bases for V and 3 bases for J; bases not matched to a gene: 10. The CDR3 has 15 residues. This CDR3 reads CASSPSGTENYEQYF. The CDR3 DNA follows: TGTGCCAGCAGCCCCAGCGGGACTGAAAACTACGAGCAGTACTTC.